This paragraph reports one T cell receptor beta chain. The antigen is undetermined. This sample stems from a study of shared clonotypes between healthy human individuals. Across the whole study: Three plates were used per donor for CD4 naive, three for CD4 memory, two for CD8 naive and one for CD8 memory. General observations from the study: Some clonotypes were shared by all four sorted-subset donors, while others were not shared. The non-shared ones had lower generation probabilities than the shared ones. For sorted subsets, rarefaction showed incomplete sequencing despite large depth.

Trimming shortened V by 3 bases and J by 2 bases, and 10 bases separated the two germline ends. Germline CDR1 is MGHRA and CDR2 is YSYEKL. The CDR3 consists of 14 residues. Every subset's genomic DNA went evenly onto several immunoSEQ plates. TCRdb's table, derived via immunoSEQ multiplex PCR, lists solely in-frame clones and lacks some. The sample lists a few million clones, approximately 95% occurring once. This TCR came from a man younger than 30 in good health. Some clones in this sample may be carry-over from other donors' samples. The chain combines TRBV4-1 with TRBJ2-5; tentatively, D is TRBD2 (5 bases). Material for sequencing was naive CD4+ T cells from PBMCs. Subset specified: CD45RA+ positively selected. The CDR3 bases are TGCGCCAGCAGCCACGGGGTAGCACAAGAGACCCAGTACTTC. It yields the protein CASSHGVAQETQYF.